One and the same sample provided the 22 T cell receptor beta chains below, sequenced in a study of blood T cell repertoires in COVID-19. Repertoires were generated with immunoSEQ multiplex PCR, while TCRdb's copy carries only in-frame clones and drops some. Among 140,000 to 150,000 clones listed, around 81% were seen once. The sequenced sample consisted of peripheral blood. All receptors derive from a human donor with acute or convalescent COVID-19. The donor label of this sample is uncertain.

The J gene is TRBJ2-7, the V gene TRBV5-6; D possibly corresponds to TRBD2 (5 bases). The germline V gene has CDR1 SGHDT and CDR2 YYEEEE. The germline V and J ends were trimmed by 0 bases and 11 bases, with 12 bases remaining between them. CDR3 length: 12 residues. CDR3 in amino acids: CASSLGEGLEYF. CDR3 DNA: TGTGCCAGCAGCTTGGGCGAGGGTTTGGAGTACTTC.

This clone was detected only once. The CDR3 bases are TGTGCCAGTAGTTTCCCAGTCAGGGGCCAGCGGAATGAGCAGTTCTTC. Translated: CASSFPVRGQRNEQFF. The V and J genes are TRBV19 and TRBJ2-1, with a tentative D call TRBD1 (6 bases). The CDR3 covers 16 residues. Trimming left V 5 bases short and J 7 bases short, with 21 bases between. Germline V gene lookup returns CDR1 LNHDA and CDR2 SQIVND (reference sequence).

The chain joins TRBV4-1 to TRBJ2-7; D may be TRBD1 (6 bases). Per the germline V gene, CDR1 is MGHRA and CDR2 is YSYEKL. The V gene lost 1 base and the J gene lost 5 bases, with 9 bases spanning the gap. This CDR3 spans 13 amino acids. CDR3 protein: CASSQVQGHEQYV. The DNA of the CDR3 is TGCGCCAGCAGCCAAGTACAGGGCCACGAGCAGTACGTC.

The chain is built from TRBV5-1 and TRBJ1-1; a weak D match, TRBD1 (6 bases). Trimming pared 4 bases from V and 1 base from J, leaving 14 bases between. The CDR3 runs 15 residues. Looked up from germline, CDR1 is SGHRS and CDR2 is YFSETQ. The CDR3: CASSHPGQPNTEAFF. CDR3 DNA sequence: TGCGCCAGCAGCCATCCCGGACAGCCGAACACTGAAGCTTTCTTT.

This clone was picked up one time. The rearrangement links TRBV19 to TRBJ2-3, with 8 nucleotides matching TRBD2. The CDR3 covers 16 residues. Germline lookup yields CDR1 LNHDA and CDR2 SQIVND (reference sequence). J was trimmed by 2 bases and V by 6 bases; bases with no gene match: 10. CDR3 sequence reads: CASSPSPAGATDTQYF. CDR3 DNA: TGTGCCAGTAGCCCCTCCCCAGCGGGGGCCACAGATACGCAGTATTTT.

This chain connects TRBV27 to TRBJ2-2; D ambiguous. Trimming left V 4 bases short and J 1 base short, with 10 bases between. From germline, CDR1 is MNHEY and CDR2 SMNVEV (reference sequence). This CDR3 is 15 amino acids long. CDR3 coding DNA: TGTGCCAGCAGTTCCCTAGAAAGGAACACCGGGGAGCTGTTTTTT. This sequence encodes CASSSLERNTGELFF.

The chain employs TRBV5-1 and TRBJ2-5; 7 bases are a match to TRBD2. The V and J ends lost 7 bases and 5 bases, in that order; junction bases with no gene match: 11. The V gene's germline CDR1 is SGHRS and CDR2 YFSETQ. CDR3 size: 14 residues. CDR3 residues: CASSEGISGETQYF. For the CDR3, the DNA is TGCGCCAGCTCGGAGGGGATTAGCGGGGAGACCCAGTACTTC.

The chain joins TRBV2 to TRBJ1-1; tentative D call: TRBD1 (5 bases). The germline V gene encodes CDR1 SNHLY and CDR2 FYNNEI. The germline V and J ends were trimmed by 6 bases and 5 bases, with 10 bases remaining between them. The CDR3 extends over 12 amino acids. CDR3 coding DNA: TGTGCCAGCAGCCCGACAGAAACTGAAGCTTTCTTT. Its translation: CASSPTETEAFF.

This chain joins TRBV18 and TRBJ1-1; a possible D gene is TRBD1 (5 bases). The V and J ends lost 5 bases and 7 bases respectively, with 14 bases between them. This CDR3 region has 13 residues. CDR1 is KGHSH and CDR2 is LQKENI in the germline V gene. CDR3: CASSSQGALEAFF. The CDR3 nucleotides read TGTGCCAGCTCATCCCAGGGTGCCCTTGAAGCTTTCTTT.

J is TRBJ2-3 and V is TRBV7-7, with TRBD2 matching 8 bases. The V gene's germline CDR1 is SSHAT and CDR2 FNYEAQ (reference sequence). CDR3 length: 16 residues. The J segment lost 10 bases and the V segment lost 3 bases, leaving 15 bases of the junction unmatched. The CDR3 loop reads CASSLVAGGTGEAQYF. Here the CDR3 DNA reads TGTGCCAGCAGCTTGGTTGCGGGGGGAACGGGGGAGGCGCAGTATTTT.

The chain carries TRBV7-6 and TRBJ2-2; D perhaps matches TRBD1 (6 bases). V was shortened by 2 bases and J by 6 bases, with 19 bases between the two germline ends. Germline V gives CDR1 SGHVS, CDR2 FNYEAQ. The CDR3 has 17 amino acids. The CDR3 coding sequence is TGTGCCAGCAGCTTATTTAGCCCGGGACAAGAGGCCGGGGAGCTGTTTTTT. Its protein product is CASSLFSPGQEAGELFF.

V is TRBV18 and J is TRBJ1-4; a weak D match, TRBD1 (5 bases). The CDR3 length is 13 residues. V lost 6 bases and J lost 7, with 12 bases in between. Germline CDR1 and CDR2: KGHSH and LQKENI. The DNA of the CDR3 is TGTGCCAGCTCCCAAGGGACTGCTGAAAAACTGTTTTTT. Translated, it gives CASSQGTAEKLFF.

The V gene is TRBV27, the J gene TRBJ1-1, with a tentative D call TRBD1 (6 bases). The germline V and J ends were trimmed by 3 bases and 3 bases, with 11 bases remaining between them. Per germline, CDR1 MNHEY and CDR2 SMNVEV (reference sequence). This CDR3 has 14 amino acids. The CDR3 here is CASSLVRGYTEAFF. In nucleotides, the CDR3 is TGTGCCAGCAGTTTGGTCAGGGGATACACTGAAGCTTTCTTT.

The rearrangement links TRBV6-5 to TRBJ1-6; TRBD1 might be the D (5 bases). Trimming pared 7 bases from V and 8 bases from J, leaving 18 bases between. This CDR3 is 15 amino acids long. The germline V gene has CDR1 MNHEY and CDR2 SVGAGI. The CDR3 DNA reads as TGTGCCAGCACCCTGGGCAGGGCTGGGGATTCACCCCTCCACTTT. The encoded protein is CASTLGRAGDSPLHF.

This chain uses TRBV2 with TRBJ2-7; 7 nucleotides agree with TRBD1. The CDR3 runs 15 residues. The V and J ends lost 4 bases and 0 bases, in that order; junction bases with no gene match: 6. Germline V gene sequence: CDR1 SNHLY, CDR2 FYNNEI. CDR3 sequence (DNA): TGTGCCAGCAGTGTGTTCGGACAGGTCTCCTACGAGCAGTACGTC. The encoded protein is CASSVFGQVSYEQYV.

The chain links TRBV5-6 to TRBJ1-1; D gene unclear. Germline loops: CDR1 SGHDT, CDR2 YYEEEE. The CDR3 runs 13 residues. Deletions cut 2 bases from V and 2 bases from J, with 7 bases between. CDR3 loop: CASSFHSNTEAFF. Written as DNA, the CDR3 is TGTGCCAGCAGCTTCCACAGCAACACTGAAGCTTTCTTT.

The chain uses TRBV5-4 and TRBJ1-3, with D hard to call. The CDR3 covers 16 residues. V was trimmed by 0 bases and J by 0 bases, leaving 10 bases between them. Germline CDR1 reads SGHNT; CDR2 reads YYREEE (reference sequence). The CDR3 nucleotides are TGTGCCAGCAGCTTGGCAAGTGGAGGCTCTGGAAACACCATATATTTT. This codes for CASSLASGGSGNTIYF.

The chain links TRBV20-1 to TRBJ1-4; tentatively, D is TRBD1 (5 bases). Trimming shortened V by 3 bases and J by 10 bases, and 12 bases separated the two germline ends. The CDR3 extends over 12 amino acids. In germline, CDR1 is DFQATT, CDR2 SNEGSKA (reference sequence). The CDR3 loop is CSASGTQGKLFF. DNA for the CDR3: TGCAGTGCTAGTGGAACCCAGGGAAAACTGTTTTTT.

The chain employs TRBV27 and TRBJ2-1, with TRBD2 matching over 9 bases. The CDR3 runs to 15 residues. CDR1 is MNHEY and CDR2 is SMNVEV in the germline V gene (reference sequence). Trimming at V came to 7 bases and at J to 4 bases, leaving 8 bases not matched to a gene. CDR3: CASTQGLAWYNEQFF. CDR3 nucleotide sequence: TGTGCCAGCACCCAGGGACTAGCATGGTACAATGAGCAGTTCTTC.

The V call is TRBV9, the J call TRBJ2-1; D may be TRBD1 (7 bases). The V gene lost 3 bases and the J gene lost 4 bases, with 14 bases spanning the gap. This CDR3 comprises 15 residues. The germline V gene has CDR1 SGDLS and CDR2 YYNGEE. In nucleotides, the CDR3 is TGTGCCAGCAGCGGCGGGACAGATCTTTACAATGAGCAGTTCTTC. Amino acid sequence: CASSGGTDLYNEQFF.

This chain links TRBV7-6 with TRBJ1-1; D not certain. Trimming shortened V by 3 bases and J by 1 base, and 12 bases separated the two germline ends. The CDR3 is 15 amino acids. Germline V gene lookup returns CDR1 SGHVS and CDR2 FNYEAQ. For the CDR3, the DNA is TGTGCCAGCAGCTTTTACGGAGGATCGAACACTGAAGCTTTCTTT. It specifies CASSFYGGSNTEAFF. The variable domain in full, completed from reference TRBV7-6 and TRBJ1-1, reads GAGVSQSPRYKVTKRGQDVALRCDPISGHVSLYWYRQALGQGPEFLTYFNYEAQQDKSGLPNDRFSAERPEGSISTLTIQRTEQRDSAMYRCASSFYGGSNTEAFFGQGTRLTVV.

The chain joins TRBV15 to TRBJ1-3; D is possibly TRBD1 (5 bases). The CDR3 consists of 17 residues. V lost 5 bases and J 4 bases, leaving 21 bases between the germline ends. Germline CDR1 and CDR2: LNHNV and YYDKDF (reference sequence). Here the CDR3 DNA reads TGTGCCACCAGCGACTCGGTGGGGCGAACAGTCGGAAACACCATATATTTT. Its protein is CATSDSVGRTVGNTIYF. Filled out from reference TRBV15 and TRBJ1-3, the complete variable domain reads DAMVIQNPRYQVTQFGKPVTLSCSQTLNHNVMYWYQQKSSQAPKLLFHYYDKDFNNEADTPDNFQSRRPNTSFCFLDIRSPGLGDTAMYLCATSDSVGRTVGNTIYFGEGSWLTVV.